This T cell receptor (beta chain) is drawn from a study of blood T cell repertoires in COVID-19. Study overall: Material from acute and convalescent COVID-19 was sourced from the United States, Italy and Spain. PBMCs, B-cell-depleted T cells, or T cells provided the cDNA or gDNA that made up the material.

For this clone: Additional DNA sequences in this sample encode the identical CDR3.

Per the original methods: Counts of nucleated cells, estimated from reference gene primer amplification, were obtained. Clones were sequenced by immunoSEQ multiplex PCR, and TCRdb holds only the in-frame ones, with some missing. For V, J and clone size, that table is used; D and trimming come from the DNA. The sample holds around 160,000 clones, 90% seen once. This CDR3 contains 13 residues. V lost 3 bases to trimming and J lost 5 bases, with 10 bases between them. Germline loops: CDR1 WNHNN, CDR2 SYGVQD (reference sequence). The sequenced sample was peripheral blood. The V and J genes are TRBV10-1 and TRBJ1-2; D is perhaps TRBD1 (5 bases). The sequence was obtained from a man aged 55 to 70 with active or convalescent COVID-19. CDR3 bases: TGCGCCAGCAGTGAACGGCAGGGTTATGGCTACACCTTC. Its translation: CASSERQGYGYTF.